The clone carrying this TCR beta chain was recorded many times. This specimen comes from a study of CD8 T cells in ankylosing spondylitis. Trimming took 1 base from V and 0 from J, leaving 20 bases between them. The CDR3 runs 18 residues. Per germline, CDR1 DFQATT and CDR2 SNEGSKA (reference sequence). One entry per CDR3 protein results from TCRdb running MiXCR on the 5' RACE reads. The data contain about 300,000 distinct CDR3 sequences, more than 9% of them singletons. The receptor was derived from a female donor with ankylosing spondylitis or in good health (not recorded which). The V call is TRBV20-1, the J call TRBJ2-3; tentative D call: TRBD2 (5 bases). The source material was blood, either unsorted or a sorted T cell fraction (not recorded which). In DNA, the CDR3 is TGCAGTGCTAGAGGAGTGAGAGTGACTATACGGAGCACAGATACGCAGTATTTT. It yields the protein CSARGVRVTIRSTDTQYF.